The 25 T cell receptor beta chains below were found in one sample sequenced in a study of cytomegalovirus exposure and HLA in healthy donors. This PCR relied on a set of 60 Vbeta primers and 13 Jbeta primers. Using immunoSEQ multiplex PCR, the repertoire was profiled, and TCRdb retains in-frame clones only, with some absent. Among roughly 150,000 clones, around 84% were seen once, and the ten largest hold approximately 2.5%. Sequenced input: PBMCs. These receptors were taken from a man aged 25 to 40 in good health and CMV-seropositive.

The J gene is TRBJ2-2, the V gene TRBV11-2; a possible D gene is TRBD1 (6 bases). The CDR3 has 16 residues. With 8 bases removed from V and 6 bases from J, the gap between germline ends came to 22 bases. Germline loops: CDR1 SGHAT, CDR2 FQNNGV. The CDR3 is CASLTPGAPPPGELFF. The CDR3 DNA reads TGTGCCAGCCTTACACCAGGGGCGCCCCCCCCCGGGGAGCTGTTTTTT.

The chain links TRBV19 to TRBJ2-4; TRBD1 might be the D (5 bases). The CDR3 is 15 residues long. V lost 6 bases to trimming and J lost 5 bases, with 17 bases between them. The germline gives CDR1 LNHDA, CDR2 SQIVND (reference sequence). DNA of the CDR3: TGTGCCAGTAGGCTAAGGGTAGGGGTCGAAAACATTCAGTACTTC. Protein product: CASRLRVGVENIQYF.

The CDR3 nucleotides are TGTGCCAGCAGATGGGGCGGCGGGGAGCTGTTTTTT. This encodes CASRWGGGELFF. This rearrangement joins TRBV4-2 to TRBJ2-2, with a possible D match to TRBD1 (5 bases). The CDR3 extends over 12 amino acids. Trimming stripped 6 bases from V and 7 bases from J, with 9 bases between. Germline V CDR1 and CDR2: LGHNA, YNFKEQ.

In DNA, the CDR3 is TGTGCCAGCAGTGATGGGACAGGGGCCTACGAGCAGTACGTC. Its protein product is CASSDGTGAYEQYV. This chain uses TRBV6-1 with TRBJ2-7; 10 positions match TRBD1. V lost 3 bases to trimming and J lost 2 bases; unmatched junction nucleotides: 1. The CDR3 sequence is 14 residues long. Germline V gene data show CDR1 as MNHNS and CDR2 as SASEGT.

This clone occurred once. The chain has TRBV5-1 and TRBJ1-6; D may be TRBD1 (6 bases). Trimming took off 4 bases at V and 13 bases at J, with 18 bases between the two ends. CDR3 size: 14 residues. Germline CDR1 SGHRS, CDR2 YFSETQ. Written as DNA, the CDR3 is TGCGCCAGCAGCCTTGCGAAGGGGGTTAGTCCCCTCCACTTT. Residues: CASSLAKGVSPLHF. Combining the CDR3 with reference TRBV5-1 and TRBJ1-6 gives the whole variable domain KAGVTQTPRYLIKTRGQQVTLSCSPISGHRSVSWYQQTPGQGLQFLFEYFSETQRNKGNFPGRFSGRQFSNSRSEMNVSTLELGDSALYLCASSLAKGVSPLHFGNGTRLTVT.

This clone came up a few times. The V and J genes are TRBV21-1 and TRBJ2-7; the table assigns TRBD2, which was not confirmed against the DNA. TRBV21-1 corresponds to a pseudogene. The CDR3 totals 18 residues. CDR3 bases: TGTGCCAGCAGCACCACAGCGGGAGCGCACTACAGGTCCTACGAGCAGTACGTC. This encodes CASSTTAGAHYRSYEQYV.

V gene TRBV7-9 combines with J gene TRBJ2-5; 12 bases align to TRBD1. The trim removed 5 bases at V and 4 bases at J, leaving 11 bases unmatched. The CDR3 contains 17 residues. Germline V gives CDR1 SEHNR, CDR2 FQNEAQ (reference sequence). The CDR3 DNA reads TGTGCCAGCAGCCCAGCGGGACAGGGGGCGCAGGGAGAGACCCAGTACTTC. The encoded protein is CASSPAGQGAQGETQYF.

The chain joins TRBV5-1 to TRBJ2-1; 12 positions match TRBD2. The length of the CDR3 is 16 residues. The V segment lost 0 bases and the J segment 8 bases; nucleotides outside the gene matches: 6. The germline V gene has CDR1 SGHRS and CDR2 YFSETQ. The DNA of the CDR3 is TGCGCCAGCAGCTTGGATCTAGCGGGAGGGCAGTATGAGCAGTTCTTC. This sequence encodes CASSLDLAGGQYEQFF.

The V call is TRBV2, the J call TRBJ2-6; 7 bases are a match to TRBD1. V gave up 4 bases and J gave up 0 bases; unmatched junction bases: 9. Germline-derived CDR1 and CDR2 are SNHLY and FYNNEI. The CDR3 loop spans 18 amino acids. CDR3 sequence reads: CASSVRDRRFSGANVLTF. The CDR3 DNA is TGTGCCAGCAGTGTCAGGGACAGACGATTCTCTGGGGCCAACGTCCTGACTTTC.

V usage is TRBV7-9 and J usage is TRBJ2-5, with 14 nucleotides matching TRBD2. This CDR3 contains 15 residues. Germline V gene sequence: CDR1 SEHNR, CDR2 FQNEAQ (reference sequence). V was pared by 5 bases and J by 5 bases, with 4 bases of the junction left unmatched. The CDR3 sequence: CASSAGTSGGETQYF. The CDR3 DNA is TGTGCCAGCAGCGCCGGGACTAGCGGGGGTGAGACCCAGTACTTC.

Comment on this clone: This sample also contains other DNA sequences that code for the same CDR3. This CDR3 reads CSANGLAGGADTQYF. The DNA for the CDR3 is TGCAGCGCCAATGGACTAGCGGGAGGTGCAGATACGCAGTATTTT. The rearrangement joins TRBV29-1 to TRBJ2-3, with 14 bases aligning to TRBD2. Looked up from germline, CDR1 is SQVTM and CDR2 is ANQGSEA. The junction had 7 bases not matched to a gene; V was cut back by 7 bases and J by 4 bases. CDR3 length equals 15 residues.

The J gene is TRBJ1-3, the V gene TRBV27; D is uncertain. The V and J ends lost 8 bases and 0 bases respectively, with 11 bases between them. Germline CDR1 is MNHEY and CDR2 is SMNVEV (reference sequence). The CDR3 consists of 14 residues. The DNA of the CDR3 is TGTGCCAGCGCGCGCTCGAGCTCTGGAAACACCATATATTTT. Its translation: CASARSSSGNTIYF.

This clone was counted a few times. This chain joins TRBV13 and TRBJ1-4, with a tentative D call TRBD1 (5 bases). V gave up 5 bases and J gave up 14 bases, with 18 bases separating them. Per germline, CDR1 PRHDT and CDR2 FYEKMQ (reference sequence). The CDR3 length is 13 residues. The CDR3 spells CASSQGHSSVLFF. CDR3 bases: TGTGCCAGCAGCCAAGGACACAGTTCAGTGCTGTTTTTT.

This clone was seen more than once but under ten times. The chain uses TRBV29-1 and TRBJ1-4; D gene unclear. Germline V lookup: CDR1 SQVTM, CDR2 ANQGSEA. The germline V and J ends were trimmed by 4 bases and 6 bases, with 3 bases remaining between them. The CDR3 loop spans 10 amino acids. The CDR3 nucleotides are TGCAGCGTTGGCGATGAAAAACTGTTTTTT. Translation gives CSVGDEKLFF.

The rearrangement uses TRBV7-9 and TRBJ1-1; TRBD1 aligns across 8 bases. The length of the CDR3 is 14 residues. The V gene's germline CDR1 is SEHNR and CDR2 FQNEAQ (reference sequence). J was trimmed by 6 bases and V by 6 bases; bases with no gene match: 9. Here the CDR3 reads CASSRRTGSSEAFF. In DNA, the CDR3 is TGTGCCAGCAGTCGGAGGACAGGGAGTTCTGAAGCTTTCTTT.

The V call is TRBV14, the J call TRBJ1-2; D is uncertain. The germline V gene encodes CDR1 SGHDN and CDR2 FVKESK. The length of the CDR3 is 13 residues. Trimming took 1 base from V and 3 from J, leaving 6 bases between them. The CDR3, as DNA: TGTGCCAGCAGCCAAGTCTATGACTATGGCTACACCTTC. As protein: CASSQVYDYGYTF.

The rearrangement uses TRBV6-5 and TRBJ1-2; 7 bases align to TRBD1. The junction had 6 bases not matched to a gene; V was cut back by 6 bases and J by 8 bases. This CDR3 region has 12 residues. The germline CDR1 and CDR2 sequences are MNHEY and SVGAGI. CDR3 in DNA: TGTGCCAGCAGCCCAGGGGGGTACGGCTACACCTTC. It is translated as CASSPGGYGYTF.

The chain couples TRBV5-1 to TRBJ2-5; the match to TRBD1 covers 7 bases. Per the germline V gene, CDR1 is SGHRS and CDR2 is YFSETQ. The CDR3 extends over 14 amino acids. Unmatched junction bases numbered 4, after V lost 0 bases and J lost 5 bases. The CDR3 protein is CASSLVGGAETQYF. CDR3 DNA: TGCGCCAGCAGCTTGGTAGGGGGCGCGGAGACCCAGTACTTC. The full variable domain, rest sourced from reference TRBV5-1 and TRBJ2-5, is KAGVTQTPRYLIKTRGQQVTLSCSPISGHRSVSWYQQTPGQGLQFLFEYFSETQRNKGNFPGRFSGRQFSNSRSEMNVSTLELGDSALYLCASSLVGGAETQYFGPGTRLLVL.

The chain couples TRBV29-1 to TRBJ1-2; unclear D gene. Germline V gene sequence: CDR1 SQVTM, CDR2 ANQGSEA. Trimming pared 0 bases from V and 2 bases from J, leaving 7 bases between. This CDR3 is built from 13 residues. The CDR3 here is CSVEEGANYGYTF. CDR3 coding DNA: TGCAGCGTTGAAGAGGGAGCCAACTATGGCTACACCTTC. Based on the CDR3 plus reference TRBV29-1 and TRBJ1-2, the full variable domain is SAVISQKPSRDICQRGTSLTIQCQVDSQVTMMFWYRQQPGQSLTLIATANQGSEATYESGFVIDKFPISRPNLTFSTLTVSNMSPEDSSIYLCSVEEGANYGYTFGSGTRLTVV.

The chain uses TRBV2 and TRBJ1-5; D perhaps matches TRBD1 (5 bases). The V end was cut by 8 bases, the J end by 2 bases, with 10 bases between. CDR1 SNHLY and CDR2 FYNNEI come from the germline V gene. The CDR3 spans 13 residues. The CDR3 nucleotides read TGTGCCAGCGGGGGAGGGGGCAATCAGCCCCAGCATTTT. This codes for CASGGGGNQPQHF.

The CDR3 spells CASSPQTGGGEQFF. In DNA form, the CDR3 reads TGTGCCAGCAGTCCTCAGACAGGGGGGGGTGAGCAGTTCTTC. This rearrangement joins TRBV2 to TRBJ2-1; 9 bases are a match to TRBD1. Germline lookup yields CDR1 SNHLY and CDR2 FYNNEI. The junction had 8 bases not matched to a gene; V was cut back by 5 bases and J by 9 bases. CDR3 size: 14 residues. Based on the CDR3 plus reference TRBV2 and TRBJ2-1, the full variable domain is EPEVTQTPSHQVTQMGQEVILRCVPISNHLYFYWYRQILGQKVEFLVSFYNNEISEKSEIFDDQFSVERPDGSNFTLKIRSTKLEDSAMYFCASSPQTGGGEQFFGPGTRLTVL.

The chain joins TRBV18 to TRBJ2-5, with a possible D match to TRBD1 (6 bases). V lost 2 bases and J 3 bases, leaving 13 bases between the germline ends. This CDR3 is built from 15 residues. Germline V CDR1 and CDR2: KGHSH, LQKENI. The CDR3 loop reads CASSPGSAGEETQYF. The CDR3 nucleotides read TGTGCCAGCTCACCAGGGTCGGCAGGGGAAGAGACCCAGTACTTC.

This rearrangement joins TRBV7-2 to TRBJ2-1; perhaps TRBD2 as D (5 bases). The germline CDR1 and CDR2 sequences are SGHTA and FQGNSA. This CDR3 has 15 amino acids. V was cut by 5 bases and J by 7 bases, with 18 bases left in between. The CDR3 here is CASSEGLISVNEQFF. The CDR3 region has the DNA TGTGCCAGCAGCGAAGGACTGATTAGCGTTAATGAGCAGTTCTTC.

The rearrangement uses TRBV5-1 and TRBJ1-3; possibly TRBD1 for D (5 bases). V lost 4 bases to trimming and J lost 0 bases, with 14 bases between them. CDR1 and CDR2 from the germline V gene are SGHRS and YFSETQ. This CDR3 is 16 amino acids long. CDR3 coding DNA: TGCGCCAGCAGCCCTACTGGAGGGGACTCTGGAAACACCATATATTTT. It codes for CASSPTGGDSGNTIYF.

The rearrangement links TRBV27 to TRBJ2-3, with 7 nucleotides matching TRBD2. Looked up from germline, CDR1 is MNHEY and CDR2 is SMNVEV (reference sequence). After removal of 5 bases from V and 2 bases from J, the junction contained 10 bases not matched to a gene. This CDR3 is 16 amino acids long. The DNA for the CDR3 is TGTGCCAGCAGTCCCCAGGGAGCGGGGTACACAGATACGCAGTATTTT. This codes for CASSPQGAGYTDTQYF.